This TCR beta chain was captured in a study of T cell responses to AZD1222 COVID-19 vaccine. To note about this clone: Its antigen is undetermined.

Whole-study findings and limits: When two AZD1222 doses had been given, Spike-specific TCR breadth and depth rose. Most donors were white British, females outnumbered males, and clonal diversity was possibly underestimated.

Assay used: immunoSEQ multiplex PCR; TCRdb lists only in-frame clones, some missing. The sample holds 170,000 or so clones, 90% seen once. The CDR3 is 13 residues long. Trimming stripped 4 bases from V and 8 bases from J, with 14 bases between. Germline V gene sequence: CDR1 MGHDK, CDR2 SYGVNS. The chain links TRBV25-1 to TRBJ1-2; maybe TRBD1 (5 bases). This receptor was taken from an adult in good health. The source material was peripheral blood, sampled on day 0 of AZD1222 vaccination. CDR3 residues: CASSVQGYSGYTF. The DNA for the CDR3 is TGTGCCAGCAGTGTCCAGGGTTACTCGGGCTACACCTTC.